This T cell receptor beta chain was identified during a study of cytomegalovirus exposure and HLA in healthy donors. Vbeta (60) and Jbeta (13) primers were used in the PCR. Sequenced by immunoSEQ multiplex PCR; TCRdb stores in-frame clones only, minus some. Found here are approximately 160,000 clones, just under 80% of them singletons; the top ten hold around 3.2%. Study-wide results and limits: The later analysis indicated that the majority of CMV-associated TCR beta chains appeared HLA-restricted. When a later analysis was performed, an Asian-associated ancestry cluster reportedly had fewer N-insertions than the approximately 690-donor mean. A few CMV-associated chains proved CMV antigen-specific in vitro.

Germline values: CDR1 SGHNT, CDR2 YENEEA. CDR3 length: 13 residues. Deletions cut 4 bases from V and 4 bases from J, with 10 bases between. This clone came up once. Its antigen is not identified. Input material: PBMCs. The chain carries TRBV11-3 and TRBJ2-5; maybe TRBD2 (5 bases). The TCR was taken from a woman between 50 and 59 years old in good health and CMV-seropositive. The DNA of the CDR3 is TGTGCCAGCAGCTCGGAGGAAGGAGAGACCCAGTACTTC. It yields the protein CASSSEEGETQYF.